One sample yielded the 18 T cell receptor beta chains listed below, sequenced in a study of blood T cell repertoires in COVID-19. Sequencing used immunoSEQ multiplex PCR; TCRdb keeps in-frame clones, though not all of them. The sample gives more than 50,000 clones, 90% of which show up once; approximately 13% is in the top ten. The sample comprised peripheral blood. The receptors originated from a man aged 55 to 70 with active COVID-19.

The chain recombines TRBV21-1 with TRBJ2-5; the D call TRBD1 from the table was never checked on the DNA. TRBV21-1 has pseudogene status. The CDR3 is made up of 14 amino acids. The CDR3 DNA reads TGTGCCAGCAGCAAAAGACATACTCAAGAGACCCAGTACTTC. This encodes CASSKRHTQETQYF.

This clone was detected once. This chain connects TRBV7-9 to TRBJ1-4, with D unclear. This CDR3 spans 15 amino acids. CDR1 SEHNR and CDR2 FQNEAQ come from the germline V gene (reference sequence). The germline V and J ends were trimmed by 1 base and 1 base, with 7 bases remaining between them. The CDR3 here is CASSLGGRTNEKLFF. The CDR3 DNA is TGTGCCAGCAGCTTAGGAGGGAGAACTAATGAAAAACTGTTTTTT.

This clone was picked up a small number of times. The rearrangement joins TRBV7-9 to TRBJ2-5; TRBD2 matches 13 bases. Germline lookup yields CDR1 SEHNR and CDR2 FQNEAQ (reference sequence). Unmatched junction bases numbered 0, after V lost 1 base and J lost 4 bases. This CDR3 has 15 residues. The CDR3 nucleotides read TGTGCCAGCAGCTTAGGGACTAGCGGGGGAGAGACCCAGTACTTC. The encoded protein is CASSLGTSGGETQYF.

The V call is TRBV12-3 or TRBV12-4, the J call TRBJ2-7; TRBD1 matches 7 bases. The CDR3 has 11 amino acids. The CDR3 DNA follows: TGTGCAGACGGGACAGCCTACGAGCAGTACTTC. Translating gives CADGTAYEQYF.

J is TRBJ2-3 and V is TRBV4-2, with TRBD2 identical over 8 bases. Germline-derived CDR1 and CDR2 are LGHNA and YNFKEQ. The V and J ends lost 4 bases and 5 bases, in that order; junction bases with no gene match: 11. This CDR3 is 16 amino acids long. The CDR3, as DNA: TGTGCCAGCAGCCGTACAGTCGGGGGGGAGGTAGATACGCAGTATTTT. As protein: CASSRTVGGEVDTQYF.

V usage is TRBV2 and J usage is TRBJ2-7, with D unresolved. Germline CDR1 reads SNHLY; CDR2 reads FYNNEI. V shed 8 bases and J shed 3 bases, with 11 bases lying between them. The CDR3 has 12 amino acids. CDR3 sequence: CASGMRIYEQYF. In DNA, the CDR3 is TGTGCCAGCGGTATGAGGATCTACGAGCAGTACTTC.

The genes are TRBV5-4 and TRBJ2-6; D is ambiguous. V was shortened by 2 bases and J by 0 bases, with 6 bases between the two germline ends. This CDR3 region has 15 residues. Germline values: CDR1 SGHNT, CDR2 YYREEE (reference sequence). The CDR3 DNA reads as TGTGCCAGCAGCTTACGGGTCTCTGGGGCCAACGTCCTGACTTTC. Amino acid sequence: CASSLRVSGANVLTF.

This clone was found once. The V gene is TRBV28, the J gene TRBJ2-3, with TRBD2 matching over 14 bases. The CDR3 loop spans 17 amino acids. Trimming removed 4 bases from V and 5 bases from J; junction bases left unmatched: 8. CDR1 MDHEN and CDR2 SYDVKM come from the germline V gene. The CDR3 DNA sequence: TGTGCCAGCAGTTCAATTAGACTAGCGGGGGGGCAAGATACGCAGTATTTT. As protein: CASSSIRLAGGQDTQYF.

This chain links TRBV2 with TRBJ2-7; 9 nucleotides match TRBD1. Per germline, CDR1 SNHLY and CDR2 FYNNEI. Germline trimming cut 8 bases from V and 6 bases from J; bases unmatched to any gene: 8. The CDR3 loop spans 13 amino acids. The CDR3 bases are TGTGCCAGCTCCCGGGACAGGGCAGCCGAGCAGTACTTC. Residues: CASSRDRAAEQYF.

The rearrangement uses TRBV7-9 and TRBJ2-2, with TRBD1 identical over 9 bases. The J segment lost 6 bases and the V segment lost 4 bases, leaving 6 bases of the junction unmatched. Per the germline V gene, CDR1 is SEHNR and CDR2 is FQNEAQ (reference sequence). The CDR3 runs 15 residues. The CDR3 here is CASSSGQGWSGELFF. The CDR3 bases are TGTGCCAGCAGCTCTGGACAGGGGTGGTCCGGGGAGCTGTTTTTT.

For this clone: The junction and the germline gene differ at one end; a read error may be behind it. CDR3 amino acids: CASSELTTGPSDF. The DNA of the CDR3 is TGTGCCAGCAGTGAACTTACGACAGGGCCCTCGGATTTT. The chain uses TRBV6-1 and TRBJ1-5, with 7 positions matching TRBD1. CDR1 is MNHNS and CDR2 is SASEGT in the germline V gene. The CDR3 consists of 13 residues.

The chain employs TRBV5-1 and TRBJ2-5; 8 bases fit TRBD1. The V gene's germline CDR1 is SGHRS and CDR2 YFSETQ. The V and J ends lost 4 bases and 4 bases, in that order; junction bases with no gene match: 15. This CDR3 is built from 17 residues. CDR3 sequence reads: CASSPSTGQGWGETQYF. CDR3 DNA: TGCGCCAGCAGCCCCTCGACTGGACAGGGTTGGGGAGAGACCCAGTACTTC.

The rearrangement uses TRBV27 and TRBJ2-5, with a possible D match to TRBD2 (6 bases). Trimming stripped 4 bases from V and 9 bases from J, with 24 bases between. The CDR3 contains 16 residues. Germline V CDR1 and CDR2: MNHEY, SMNVEV (reference sequence). The CDR3 DNA is TGTGCCAGCAGTTCAAAACGGGGAGGCCCTCCATGGTCCCAGTACTTC. This sequence encodes CASSSKRGGPPWSQYF.

This chain joins TRBV7-9 and TRBJ1-4; no firm D call. The germline V and J ends were trimmed by 5 bases and 11 bases, with 12 bases remaining between them. The CDR3 has 12 amino acids. Germline V gene lookup returns CDR1 SEHNR and CDR2 FQNEAQ (reference sequence). CDR3 loop: CASSLSDGKLFF. CDR3 DNA sequence: TGTGCCAGCAGCCTTAGTGACGGGAAACTGTTTTTT. The full variable domain, with the rest looked up from reference TRBV7-9 and TRBJ1-4, is DTGVSQNPRHKITKRGQNVTFRCDPISEHNRLYWYRQTLGQGPEFLTYFQNEAQLEKSRLLSDRFSAERPKGSFSTLEIQRTEQGDSAMYLCASSLSDGKLFFGSGTQLSVL.

This clone was picked up a small number of times. V gene TRBV5-6 combines with J gene TRBJ1-1; D might be TRBD1 (6 bases). Germline CDR1 reads SGHDT; CDR2 reads YYEEEE. Trimming shortened V by 0 bases and J by 1 base, and 16 bases separated the two germline ends. The CDR3 contains 17 residues. In DNA form, the CDR3 reads TGTGCCAGCAGCTTGGTAGGCCAGGGGCGCCAGAACACTGAAGCTTTCTTT. Encoded protein: CASSLVGQGRQNTEAFF. The variable domain in full, completed from reference TRBV5-6 and TRBJ1-1, reads DAGVTQSPTHLIKTRGQQVTLRCSPKSGHDTVSWYQQALGQGPQFIFQYYEEEERQRGNFPDRFSGHQFPNYSSELNVNALLLGDSALYLCASSLVGQGRQNTEAFFGQGTRLTVV.

V and J are TRBV7-2 and TRBJ1-1, with D uncertain. V gave up 5 bases and J gave up 4 bases, with 14 bases separating them. The CDR3 runs to 14 residues. Germline V gene lookup returns CDR1 SGHTA and CDR2 FQGNSA. CDR3 amino acids: CASSLGSGSTEAFF. CDR3 nucleotide sequence: TGTGCCAGCAGCCTAGGGTCGGGGTCCACTGAAGCTTTCTTT.

The chain carries TRBV7-9 and TRBJ2-5; a weak D match, TRBD2 (7 bases). The CDR3 extends over 16 amino acids. The V and J ends lost 5 bases and 5 bases respectively, with 21 bases between them. Germline values: CDR1 SEHNR, CDR2 FQNEAQ (reference sequence). CDR3 region: CASSPARGGGRETQYF. The CDR3 DNA reads as TGTGCCAGCAGCCCAGCTCGTGGGGGGGGCCGGGAGACCCAGTACTTC.

The V call is TRBV2, the J call TRBJ1-1; 10 bases line up with TRBD1. The CDR3 is made up of 14 amino acids. V shed 10 bases and J 5 bases; nucleotides not matched to a gene: 10. CDR1 SNHLY and CDR2 FYNNEI come from the germline V gene. The CDR3 is CATGQGEGVTEAFF. CDR3 nucleotides: TGTGCCACCGGACAGGGGGAAGGAGTTACTGAAGCTTTCTTT.